These 10 T cell receptor beta chains originate from one sample sequenced in a study of blood T cell repertoires in COVID-19. The table came from immunoSEQ multiplex PCR; TCRdb's copy has only in-frame clones and leaves some out. This sample carries about 190,000 clones, less than 90% of them seen once, and the ten largest clones take roughly 6.6%. Sequencing used peripheral blood. The source is a woman between 35 and 50 years old with acute or convalescent COVID-19.

This clone has more than one count but fewer than ten. This chain links TRBV7-8 with TRBJ1-3, with 7 bases that match TRBD1. Germline V lookup: CDR1 SGHVS, CDR2 FQNEAQ. The CDR3 is made up of 15 amino acids. With V trimmed by 6 bases and J by 0 bases, 5 bases remained unmatched. DNA for the CDR3: TGTGCCAGCAGTTCAGACAGGGTCTCTGGAAACACCATATATTTT. Its protein product is CASSSDRVSGNTIYF.

This chain joins TRBV11-1 and TRBJ1-4, with TRBD1 matching 9 bases. The junction had 2 bases not matched to a gene; V was cut back by 3 bases and J by 6 bases. CDR1 SGHAT and CDR2 FQDESV come from the germline V gene (reference sequence). The CDR3 has 14 amino acids. Written as DNA, the CDR3 is TGTGCCAGCAGCTTGGGGACAGGGTATGAAAAACTGTTTTTT. Translating it yields CASSLGTGYEKLFF.

The CDR3 bases are TGTGCCAGCAGCCGGGACAGGGGGAGTCAGCCCCAGCATTTT. It encodes CASSRDRGSQPQHF. This rearrangement joins TRBV2 to TRBJ1-5; 11 nucleotides match TRBD1. The CDR3 runs to 14 residues. Germline V gives CDR1 SNHLY, CDR2 FYNNEI. J lost 6 bases, V lost 6 bases, and 4 bases had no gene match.

The rearrangement uses TRBV7-6 and TRBJ2-5; D gene unclear. V was shortened by 2 bases and J by 5 bases, with 9 bases between the two germline ends. The germline V gene encodes CDR1 SGHVS and CDR2 FNYEAQ. This CDR3 has 13 residues. The CDR3 reads CASSLSARETQYF. CDR3 sequence (DNA): TGTGCCAGCAGCTTATCGGCGCGGGAGACCCAGTACTTC.

J is TRBJ1-1 and V is TRBV18; unclear D gene. Germline CDR1 reads KGHSH; CDR2 reads LQKENI. V was clipped by 4 bases and J by 2 bases, with 11 bases between them. The CDR3 loop spans 14 amino acids. In DNA, the CDR3 is TGTGCCAGCTCACTTGGACTGGGAAACACTGAAGCTTTCTTT. Its translation: CASSLGLGNTEAFF.

This clone appeared once. This chain links TRBV10-2 with TRBJ2-1; the match to TRBD2 covers 14 bases. The CDR3 spans 16 residues. CDR1 WSHSY and CDR2 SAAADI come from the germline V gene. Trimming at V came to 5 bases and at J to 9 bases, leaving 9 bases not matched to a gene. CDR3: CASSTGTSGSWGEQFF. The CDR3 DNA reads as TGCGCCAGCAGTACCGGGACTAGCGGGAGCTGGGGTGAGCAGTTCTTC.

In its sample, this clone was seen once. The chain employs TRBV5-1 and TRBJ2-1; tentative D call: TRBD2 (6 bases). Germline V CDR1 and CDR2: SGHRS, YFSETQ. V was trimmed by 7 bases and J by 2 bases, leaving 13 bases between them. The CDR3 totals 14 residues. CDR3 nucleotides: TGCGCCAGCCGTAGCGGAGGCCCCTACAATGAGCAGTTCTTC. Protein: CASRSGGPYNEQFF.

The chain links TRBV27 to TRBJ2-7; TRBD1 agrees at 8 bases. Germline V gives CDR1 MNHEY, CDR2 SMNVEV (reference sequence). This CDR3 has 14 amino acids. The V and J ends lost 6 bases and 2 bases, in that order; junction bases with no gene match: 6. Here the CDR3 reads CASSARQGPYEQYF. DNA for the CDR3: TGTGCCAGCAGCGCTCGACAGGGGCCCTACGAGCAGTACTTC.

This sequence joins TRBV5-1 and TRBJ2-3; 8 bases map to TRBD2. V lost 7 bases and J lost 4; bases outside the gene matches: 8. This CDR3 is built from 14 residues. Per germline, CDR1 SGHRS and CDR2 YFSETQ. CDR3 bases: TGCGCCAGCTCGACGACGGGGGGGCCAGATACGCAGTATTTT. Protein sequence: CASSTTGGPDTQYF.

This clone was detected once. The CDR3 DNA is TGTGCCAGCAGCCCACTAAAGGGGTTCGGTGAAAAACTGTTTTTT. It codes for CASSPLKGFGEKLFF. This rearrangement joins TRBV7-9 to TRBJ1-4, with D tentatively TRBD1 (5 bases). The CDR3 spans 15 residues. CDR1 is SEHNR, CDR2 FQNEAQ, per germline (reference sequence). V was trimmed by 5 bases and J by 7 bases, leaving 17 bases between them. Using reference TRBV7-9 and TRBJ1-4 for the parts outside the CDR3, the full variable domain is DTGVSQNPRHKITKRGQNVTFRCDPISEHNRLYWYRQTLGQGPEFLTYFQNEAQLEKSRLLSDRFSAERPKGSFSTLEIQRTEQGDSAMYLCASSPLKGFGEKLFFGSGTQLSVL.